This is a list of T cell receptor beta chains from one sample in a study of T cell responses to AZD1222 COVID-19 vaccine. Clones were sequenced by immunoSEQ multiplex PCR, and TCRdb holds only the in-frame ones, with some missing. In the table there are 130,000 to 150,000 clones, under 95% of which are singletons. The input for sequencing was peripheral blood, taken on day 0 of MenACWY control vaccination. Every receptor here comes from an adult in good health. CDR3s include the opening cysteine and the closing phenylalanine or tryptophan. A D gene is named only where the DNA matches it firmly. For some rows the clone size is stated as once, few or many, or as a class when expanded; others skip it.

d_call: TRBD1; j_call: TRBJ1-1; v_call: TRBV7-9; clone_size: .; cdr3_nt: TGTGCCAGCAGCTTGGTCACAGGGGAGACTGAAGCTTTCTTT; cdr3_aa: CASSLVTGETEAFF
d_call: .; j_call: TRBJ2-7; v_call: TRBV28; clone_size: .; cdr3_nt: TGTGCCAGCATCAGTGGTGGGGGCACCTACGAGCAGTACTTC; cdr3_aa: CASISGGGTYEQYF
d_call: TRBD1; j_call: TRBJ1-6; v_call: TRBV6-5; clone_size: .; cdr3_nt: TGTGCCAGCAGTTTTGCCGGGACAGGGGTTTCACCCCTCCACTTT; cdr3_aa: CASSFAGTGVSPLHF
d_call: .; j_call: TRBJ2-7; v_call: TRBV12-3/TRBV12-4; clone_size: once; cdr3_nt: TGTGCCAGCAGTTTATCCATTTACGAGCAGTACTTC; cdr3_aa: CASSLSIYEQYF
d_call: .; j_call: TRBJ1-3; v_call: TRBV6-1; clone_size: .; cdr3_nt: TGTGCCAGCAGTGAAGCGCGGACAGTCTCTGGAAACACCATATATTTT; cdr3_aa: CASSEARTVSGNTIYF
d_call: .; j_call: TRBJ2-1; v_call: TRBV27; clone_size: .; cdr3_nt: TGTGCCAGCAGTTCATCCGGACTATATTTAAACTACAATGAGCAGTTCTTC; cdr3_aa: CASSSSGLYLNYNEQFF
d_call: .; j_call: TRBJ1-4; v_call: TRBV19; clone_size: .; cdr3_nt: TGTGCCAGTAGTATAGCCCCAAATGAAAAACTGTTTTTT; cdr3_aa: CASSIAPNEKLFF
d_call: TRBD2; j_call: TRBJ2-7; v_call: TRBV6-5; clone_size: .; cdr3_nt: TGTGCCAGCAGTCCCCGAGGGGAGGGCCACTACGAGCAGTACTTC; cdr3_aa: CASSPRGEGHYEQYF
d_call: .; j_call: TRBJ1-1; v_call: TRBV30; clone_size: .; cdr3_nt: TGTGCCTGGAAGCCAGTCTACACTGAAGCTTTCTTT; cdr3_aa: CAWKPVYTEAFF
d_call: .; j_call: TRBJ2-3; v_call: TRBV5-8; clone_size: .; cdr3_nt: TGTGCCAGCAGCGGCGTCGGAGGCACAGATACGCAGTATTTT; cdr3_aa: CASSGVGGTDTQYF
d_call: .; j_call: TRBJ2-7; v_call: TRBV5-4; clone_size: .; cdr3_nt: TGTGCCAGCAGCTGGGACCCCTCCTACGAGCAGTACTTC; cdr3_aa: CASSWDPSYEQYF
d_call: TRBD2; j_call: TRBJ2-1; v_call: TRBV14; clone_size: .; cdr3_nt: TGTGCCAGCAGTCCCGGGAGGGGAACCTACAATGAGCAGTTCTTC; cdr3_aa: CASSPGRGTYNEQFF
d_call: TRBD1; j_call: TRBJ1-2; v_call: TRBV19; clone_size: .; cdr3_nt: TGTGCCAGTAGTCACGCACAGGGGGCTAACTATGGCTACACCTTC; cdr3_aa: CASSHAQGANYGYTF
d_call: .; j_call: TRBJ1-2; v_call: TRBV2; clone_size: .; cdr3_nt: TGTGCCAGCGAAGGATCTATAAAGGGCTACACCTTC; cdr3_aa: CASEGSIKGYTF
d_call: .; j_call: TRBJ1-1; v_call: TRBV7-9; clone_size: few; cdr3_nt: TGTGCCACCGGGGCGCAGGACACTGAAGCTTTCTTT; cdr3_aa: CATGAQDTEAFF
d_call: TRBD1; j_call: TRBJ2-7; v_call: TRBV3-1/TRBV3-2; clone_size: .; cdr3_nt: TGTGCCAGCAGCCGATTTGGGACAGGGTTCGCCTACGAGCAGTACTTC; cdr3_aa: CASSRFGTGFAYEQYF
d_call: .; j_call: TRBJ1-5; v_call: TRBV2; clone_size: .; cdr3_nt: TGTGCCAGCAGTGCAGGGGCCTACCAGCATTTT; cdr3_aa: CASSAGAYQHF
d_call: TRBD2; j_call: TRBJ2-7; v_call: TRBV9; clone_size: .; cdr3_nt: TGTGCCAGCAGCGTGGGGACTAGCGGGGACACCTACGAGCAGTACTTC; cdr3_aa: CASSVGTSGDTYEQYF
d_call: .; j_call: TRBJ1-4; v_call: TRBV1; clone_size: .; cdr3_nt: TGCACCAGCAGCCACCCTCCTAGGAAAACTGTTTTT; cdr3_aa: CTSSHPPRKTVF
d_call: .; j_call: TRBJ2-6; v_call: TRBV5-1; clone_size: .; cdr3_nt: TGCGCCAGCAGCTTGGCGGGACTGCAAACTGGGGCCAACGTCCTGACTTTC; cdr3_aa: CASSLAGLQTGANVLTF
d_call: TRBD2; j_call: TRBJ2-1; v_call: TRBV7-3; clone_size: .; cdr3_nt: TGTGCCAGCAGCCCGAGGGGCGGACTAGCGGGAGACTACAATGAGCAGTTCTTC; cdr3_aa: CASSPRGGLAGDYNEQFF
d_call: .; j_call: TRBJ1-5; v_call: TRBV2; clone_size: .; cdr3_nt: TGTGCCAGCGGTCCTCAGGGTTTTAGCAATCAGCCCCAGCATTTT; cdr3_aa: CASGPQGFSNQPQHF
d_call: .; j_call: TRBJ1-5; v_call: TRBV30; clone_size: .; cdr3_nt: TGTGCCTGGAGTAACAGGCTAAATCAGCCCCAGCATTTT; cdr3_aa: CAWSNRLNQPQHF
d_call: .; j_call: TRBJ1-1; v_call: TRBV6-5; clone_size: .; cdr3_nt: TGTGCCAGCAGTCCCCGAAGGGGATGGGCTGAAGCTTTCTTT; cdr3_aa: CASSPRRGWAEAFF
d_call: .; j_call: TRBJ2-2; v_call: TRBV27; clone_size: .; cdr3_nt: TGTGCCAGCAGTCTGGCGAACACCGGGGAGCTGTTTTTT; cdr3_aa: CASSLANTGELFF
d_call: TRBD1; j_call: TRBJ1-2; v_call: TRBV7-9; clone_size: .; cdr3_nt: TGTGCCAGCAGCTTAGCCCACAGGGGAGGTTACTATGGCTACACCTTC; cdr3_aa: CASSLAHRGGYYGYTF
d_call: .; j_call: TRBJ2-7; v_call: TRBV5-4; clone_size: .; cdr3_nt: TGTGCCAGCAGCCCGGATGGGAGTCGCTCCTACGAGCAGTACTTC; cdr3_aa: CASSPDGSRSYEQYF
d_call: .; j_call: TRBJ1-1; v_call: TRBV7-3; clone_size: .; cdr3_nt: TGTGCCAGCAGCCTAGGGAAAAACACTGAAGCTTTCTTT; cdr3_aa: CASSLGKNTEAFF
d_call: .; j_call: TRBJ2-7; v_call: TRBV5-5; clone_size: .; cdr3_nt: TGTGCCAGCAGCCCACAGGTTCACGGGGTCTACGAGCAGTACTTC; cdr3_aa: CASSPQVHGVYEQYF
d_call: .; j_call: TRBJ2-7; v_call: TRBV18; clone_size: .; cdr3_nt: TGTGCCAGCTCATCCACCCTCGGGACCGTAGACGAGCAGTACTTC; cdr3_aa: CASSSTLGTVDEQYF
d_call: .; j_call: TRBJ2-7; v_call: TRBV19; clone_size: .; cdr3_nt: TGTGCCAGTAGTATTGAAGGGGCCAGGTCCTACGAGCAGTACTTC; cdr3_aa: CASSIEGARSYEQYF
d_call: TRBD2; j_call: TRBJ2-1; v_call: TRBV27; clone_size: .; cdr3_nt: TGTGCCAGCCAGGCCCTGGGGATAGCGGGAGGCACCGGTGAGCAGTTCTTC; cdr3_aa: CASQALGIAGGTGEQFF